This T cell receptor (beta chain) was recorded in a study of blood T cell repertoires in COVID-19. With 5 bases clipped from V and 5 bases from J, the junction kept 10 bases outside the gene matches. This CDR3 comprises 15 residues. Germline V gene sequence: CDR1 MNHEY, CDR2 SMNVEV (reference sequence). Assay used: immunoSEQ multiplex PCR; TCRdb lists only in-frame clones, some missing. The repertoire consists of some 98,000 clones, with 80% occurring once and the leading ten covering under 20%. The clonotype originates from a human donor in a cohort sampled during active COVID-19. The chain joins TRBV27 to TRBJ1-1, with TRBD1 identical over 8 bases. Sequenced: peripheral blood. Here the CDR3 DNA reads TGTGCCAGCAGTCTGAGGACAGGGCTGGGGACTGAAGCTTTCTTT. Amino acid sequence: CASSLRTGLGTEAFF.